This T cell receptor (beta chain) was captured by sequencing in a study of T cells in Graves' hyperthyroidism and ophthalmopathy. Study-wide points: Most thyroid clonotypes that were expanded above 0.001 also turned up in blood.

There were TCR beta CDR3 regions amplified from RNA transcripts. A first-round RT-PCR of the TCR CDR3 used the HTBI primer set. TCRdb used MiXCR to reprocess the multiplex PCR reads, holding one entry per CDR3 protein. Of about 770,000 distinct CDR3 sequences in the sample, roughly a sixth were seen once. CDR3 size: 13 residues. V lost 4 bases and J lost 6, with 15 bases in between. The germline CDR1 and CDR2 sequences are SQVTM and ANQGSEA. In this sample, this clonotype turned up many times. Its target is not known. The TCR originated in a woman in her forties or fifties with Graves' hyperthyroidism that later progressed to Graves' ophthalmopathy. Input material: blood. The chain couples TRBV29-1 to TRBJ1-1; TRBD1 might be the D (6 bases). DNA for the CDR3: TGCAGCGTTGTTCCAGGGGCGGTTTCTGAAGCTTTCTTT. As protein: CSVVPGAVSEAFF.